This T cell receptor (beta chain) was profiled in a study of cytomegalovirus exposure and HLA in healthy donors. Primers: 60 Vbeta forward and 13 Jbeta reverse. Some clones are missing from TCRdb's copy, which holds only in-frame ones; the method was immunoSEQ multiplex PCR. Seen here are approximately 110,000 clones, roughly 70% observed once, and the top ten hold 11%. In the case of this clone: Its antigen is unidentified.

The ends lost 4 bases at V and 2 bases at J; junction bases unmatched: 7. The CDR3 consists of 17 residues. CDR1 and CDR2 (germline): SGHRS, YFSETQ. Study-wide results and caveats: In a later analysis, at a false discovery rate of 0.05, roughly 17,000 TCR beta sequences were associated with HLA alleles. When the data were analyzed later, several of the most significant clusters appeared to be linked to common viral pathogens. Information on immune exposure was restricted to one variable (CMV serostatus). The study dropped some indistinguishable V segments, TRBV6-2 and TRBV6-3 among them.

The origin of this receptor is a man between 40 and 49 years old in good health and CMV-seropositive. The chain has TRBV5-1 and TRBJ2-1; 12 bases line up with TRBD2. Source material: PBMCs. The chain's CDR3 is CASSARLAGVAYNEQFF. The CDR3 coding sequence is TGCGCCAGCAGCGCCCGACTAGCGGGAGTCGCCTACAATGAGCAGTTCTTC. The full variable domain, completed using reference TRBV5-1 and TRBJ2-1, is KAGVTQTPRYLIKTRGQQVTLSCSPISGHRSVSWYQQTPGQGLQFLFEYFSETQRNKGNFPGRFSGRQFSNSRSEMNVSTLELGDSALYLCASSARLAGVAYNEQFFGPGTRLTVL.